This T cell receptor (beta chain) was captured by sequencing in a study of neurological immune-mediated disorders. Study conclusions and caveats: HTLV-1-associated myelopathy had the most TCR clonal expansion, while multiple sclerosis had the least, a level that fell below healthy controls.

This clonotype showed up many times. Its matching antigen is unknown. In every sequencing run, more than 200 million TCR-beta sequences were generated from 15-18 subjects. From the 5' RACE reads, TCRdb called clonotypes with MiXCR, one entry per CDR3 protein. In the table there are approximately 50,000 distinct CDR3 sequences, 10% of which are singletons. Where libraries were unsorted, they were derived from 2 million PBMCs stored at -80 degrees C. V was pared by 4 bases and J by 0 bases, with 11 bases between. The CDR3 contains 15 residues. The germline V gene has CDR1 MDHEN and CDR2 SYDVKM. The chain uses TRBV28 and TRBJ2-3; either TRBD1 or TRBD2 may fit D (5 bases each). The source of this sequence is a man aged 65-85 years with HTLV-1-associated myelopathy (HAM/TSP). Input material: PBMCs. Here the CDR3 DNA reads TGTGCCAGCAGTTCCGCCGGGGCTAGCACAGATACGCAGTATTTT. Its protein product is CASSSAGASTDTQYF.